Following are 27 T cell receptor beta chains from one sample sequenced in a study of blood T cell repertoires in COVID-19. Here immunoSEQ multiplex PCR was the method, and the copy in TCRdb shows in-frame clones only, minus some. Of a few hundred thousand clones in the sample, around four fifths were seen once. The sequenced material came from peripheral blood. The source of these receptors is a woman aged 45-60 years with acute or convalescent COVID-19.

The genes are TRBV7-6 and TRBJ2-5; TRBD2 agrees at 7 bases. This CDR3 is 14 amino acids long. Looked up from germline, CDR1 is SGHVS and CDR2 is FNYEAQ. Trimming at V came to 4 bases and at J to 7 bases, leaving 9 bases not matched to a gene. This chain's CDR3 is CASSSPGWEGTQYF. The CDR3, as DNA: TGTGCCAGCAGCTCCCCGGGGTGGGAGGGGACCCAGTACTTC.

The chain has TRBV5-1 and TRBJ1-1; D is perhaps TRBD1 (5 bases). Germline V gene data show CDR1 as SGHRS and CDR2 as YFSETQ. This CDR3 has 15 amino acids. The ends were cut back, 0 bases at V and 1 base at J, with 10 bases in the middle. The CDR3 here is CASSLALGQNTEAFF. The CDR3 DNA follows: TGCGCCAGCAGCTTGGCCTTAGGACAGAACACTGAAGCTTTCTTT.

The chain couples TRBV5-1 to TRBJ2-7; TRBD1 matches at 7 bases. This CDR3 region has 13 residues. Unmatched junction bases numbered 7, after V lost 5 bases and J lost 5 bases. CDR1 SGHRS and CDR2 YFSETQ come from the germline V gene. The CDR3 protein is CASRSIQGNEQYF. The CDR3 DNA reads as TGCGCCAGCAGATCGATACAGGGGAACGAGCAGTACTTC.

The V gene is TRBV24-1, the J gene TRBJ1-4, with TRBD1 as a possible D gene (5 bases). Trimming removed 11 bases at V and 0 bases at J, with 9 bases between. The germline gives CDR1 KGHDR, CDR2 SFDVKD. There are 13 residues in the CDR3. CDR3 loop: CASSDTTNEKLFF. CDR3 nucleotides: TGTGCCAGCTCGGACACAACTAATGAAAAACTGTTTTTT.

The rearrangement joins TRBV7-9 to TRBJ2-5; weak D call: TRBD2 (6 bases). The ends were cut back, 1 base at V and 7 bases at J, with 10 bases in the middle. Germline CDR1 reads SEHNR; CDR2 reads FQNEAQ (reference sequence). The length of the CDR3 is 13 residues. DNA for the CDR3: TGTGCCAGCAGCTTAGACCTCGGGGGGACCCAGTACTTC. Residues: CASSLDLGGTQYF. The full variable domain, with the rest looked up from reference TRBV7-9 and TRBJ2-5, is DTGVSQNPRHKITKRGQNVTFRCDPISEHNRLYWYRQTLGQGPEFLTYFQNEAQLEKSRLLSDRFSAERPKGSFSTLEIQRTEQGDSAMYLCASSLDLGGTQYFGPGTRLLVL.

The J gene is TRBJ1-3, the V gene TRBV18; 8 nucleotides agree with TRBD1. The germline CDR1 and CDR2 sequences are KGHSH and LQKENI. This CDR3 has 16 residues. V lost 1 base to trimming and J lost 0 bases; unmatched junction nucleotides: 2. CDR3 nucleotides: TGTGCCAGCTCACCACGGACAGGGTCCTCTGGAAACACCATATATTTT. It yields the protein CASSPRTGSSGNTIYF.

The chain uses TRBV7-7 and TRBJ2-5; 10 positions match TRBD1. The trim removed 5 bases at V and 5 bases at J, leaving 8 bases unmatched. The CDR3 spans 15 residues. Germline V gives CDR1 SSHAT, CDR2 FNYEAQ (reference sequence). The CDR3 region is CASSLGQGEAETQYF. CDR3 DNA sequence: TGTGCCAGCAGCCTTGGACAGGGGGAGGCGGAGACCCAGTACTTC. The full variable domain, completed using reference TRBV7-7 and TRBJ2-5, is GAGVSQSPRYKVTKRGQDVTLRCDPISSHATLYWYQQALGQGPEFLTYFNYEAQPDKSGLPSDRFSAERPEGSISTLTIQRTEQRDSAMYRCASSLGQGEAETQYFGPGTRLLVL.

This chain connects TRBV30 to TRBJ2-5; D is unclear. Trimming took 4 bases from V and 1 from J, leaving 16 bases between them. Per the germline V gene, CDR1 is GTSNPN and CDR2 is SVGIG (reference sequence). The CDR3 consists of 15 residues. The CDR3 is CAWKVLRQVQETQYF. The CDR3 DNA sequence: TGTGCCTGGAAGGTTCTTCGGCAGGTCCAAGAGACCCAGTACTTC.

The DNA of the CDR3 is TGTGCCAGCAGTTTGACTTCCCCCGCAGATACGCAGTATTTT. Translated: CASSLTSPADTQYF. This rearrangement joins TRBV27 to TRBJ2-3; D uncertain. This CDR3 comprises 14 residues. From germline, CDR1 is MNHEY and CDR2 SMNVEV (reference sequence). The V gene lost 3 bases and the J gene lost 4 bases, with 11 bases spanning the gap.

J is TRBJ1-3 and V is TRBV12-3 or TRBV12-4, with TRBD1 matching over 7 bases. After removal of 7 bases from V and 6 bases from J, the junction contained 6 bases not matched to a gene. This CDR3 has 13 amino acids. Here the CDR3 DNA reads TGTGCCAGCATTAAACAGGGGTTAAACACCATATATTTT. It specifies CASIKQGLNTIYF.

The count of this clone is one. The chain combines TRBV6-1 with TRBJ1-3; no definite D call. CDR1 and CDR2 (germline): MNHNS, SASEGT. The CDR3 runs 17 residues. With 4 bases removed from V and 0 bases from J, the gap between germline ends came to 16 bases. CDR3 DNA sequence: TGTGCCAGCAGTGCCGGTCCCCCCTCACTCTCTGGAAACACCATATATTTT. It codes for CASSAGPPSLSGNTIYF.

V gene TRBV28 combines with J gene TRBJ2-3; 8 bases match TRBD1. Trimming cost V 3 bases and J 4 bases; bases outside gene matches: 9. This CDR3 is built from 16 residues. Germline V gene sequence: CDR1 MDHEN, CDR2 SYDVKM. CDR3 region: CASSFQAGGRADTQYF. As DNA, the CDR3 is TGTGCCAGCAGTTTTCAGGCAGGGGGCAGGGCAGATACGCAGTATTTT.

The gene calls are TRBV29-1 and TRBJ1-2, with TRBD1 identical over 7 bases. The CDR3 contains 11 residues. Germline CDR1 and CDR2: SQVTM and ANQGSEA. With V trimmed by 7 bases and J by 4 bases, 3 bases remained unmatched. The chain's CDR3 is CSGDSSYGYTF. For the CDR3, the DNA is TGCAGCGGGGACAGCAGCTATGGCTACACCTTC.

The chain has TRBV19 and TRBJ2-2; weak D call: TRBD1 (6 bases). Looked up from germline, CDR1 is LNHDA and CDR2 is SQIVND (reference sequence). This CDR3 spans 16 amino acids. The ends were cut back, 2 bases at V and 4 bases at J, with 14 bases in the middle. CDR3 nucleotides: TGTGCCAGTAGTATAAGTGGGAGAGGGGGCACCGGGGAGCTGTTTTTT. This sequence encodes CASSISGRGGTGELFF. Variable domain in full (rest from reference TRBV19 and TRBJ2-2): DGGITQSPKYLFRKEGQNVTLSCEQNLNHDAMYWYRQDPGQGLRLIYYSQIVNDFQKGDIAEGYSVSREKKESFPLTVTSAQKNPTAFYLCASSISGRGGTGELFFGEGSRLTVL.

This clone has only a few counts. This chain links TRBV30 with TRBJ2-1; 13 bases match TRBD2. After removal of 5 bases from V and 6 bases from J, the junction contained 4 bases not matched to a gene. This CDR3 is built from 14 residues. Germline CDR1 GTSNPN, CDR2 SVGIG (reference sequence). CDR3: CAWRTSGSTNEQFF. The CDR3 nucleotides are TGTGCCTGGCGGACTAGCGGGAGCACCAATGAGCAGTTCTTC.

This clone was detected only once. The chain joins TRBV5-1 to TRBJ1-3; D may be TRBD1 (6 bases). Germline V gene lookup returns CDR1 SGHRS and CDR2 YFSETQ. Trimming took off 5 bases at V and 2 bases at J, with 11 bases between the two ends. The CDR3 covers 14 residues. The CDR3 DNA sequence: TGCGCCAGCAGATTACAGGGCGCTGGAAACACCATATATTTT. Protein sequence: CASRLQGAGNTIYF.

The J gene is TRBJ1-5, the V gene TRBV2; TRBD1 is a possible D gene (5 bases). The CDR3 loop spans 14 amino acids. V gave up 4 bases and J gave up 4 bases, with 11 bases separating them. Germline lookup yields CDR1 SNHLY and CDR2 FYNNEI. The DNA of the CDR3 is TGTGCCAGCAGTGCTACAGGATTGAATCAGCCCCAGCATTTT. This sequence encodes CASSATGLNQPQHF.

This clone was counted a single time. This chain links TRBV5-8 with TRBJ2-7, with 7 bases matching TRBD2. This CDR3 comprises 15 residues. The V segment lost 4 bases and the J segment 1 base; nucleotides outside the gene matches: 8. The V gene's germline CDR1 is SGHTS and CDR2 YDEGEE. CDR3 DNA: TGTGCCAGCAGCCCGCTGTTAGCGGGTTCCTACGAGCAGTACTTC. This sequence encodes CASSPLLAGSYEQYF.

The J gene is TRBJ2-1, the V gene TRBV24-1; 7 bases agree with TRBD1. V lost 5 bases, J lost 8 bases, and 14 bases stayed unmatched. The CDR3 has 16 amino acids. The germline V gene has CDR1 KGHDR and CDR2 SFDVKD. CDR3 sequence: CATSAPSITGVDEQFF. CDR3 nucleotides: TGTGCCACCAGTGCCCCTAGCATTACAGGGGTAGATGAGCAGTTCTTC.

For this clone: Other DNA sequences in this specimen translate into the identical CDR3. J is TRBJ2-5 and V is TRBV2, with D unclear. Per germline, CDR1 SNHLY and CDR2 FYNNEI. V gave up 6 bases and J gave up 2 bases, with 4 bases separating them. The length of the CDR3 is 11 residues. CDR3 loop: CASSSQETQYF. Written as DNA, the CDR3 is TGTGCCAGCAGCAGTCAAGAGACCCAGTACTTC. Using reference TRBV2 and TRBJ2-5 for the parts outside the CDR3, the full variable domain is EPEVTQTPSHQVTQMGQEVILRCVPISNHLYFYWYRQILGQKVEFLVSFYNNEISEKSEIFDDQFSVERPDGSNFTLKIRSTKLEDSAMYFCASSSQETQYFGPGTRLLVL.

Concerning this clone: Relative to the germline gene, one junction end is altered; a read error may explain this. The genes are TRBV11-1 and TRBJ1-2, with a weak D call TRBD1 (5 bases). The germline V gene encodes CDR1 SGHAT and CDR2 FQDESV (reference sequence). The CDR3 is made up of 11 amino acids. The CDR3 is CASGLGRGYTF. CDR3 in DNA: TGTGCCAGCGGCTTGGGGCGCGGCTACACCTTC.

The rearrangement joins TRBV21-1 to TRBJ1-1; TRBD1 reflects the table's D call only, with no check against the DNA. TRBV21-1 is given as a pseudogene. This CDR3 is 16 amino acids long. CDR3 bases: TGTGCCAGCAGCAAAGCCGAAGACAGGGGGAACACTGAAGCTTTCTTT. It is translated as CASSKAEDRGNTEAFF.

V and J are TRBV4-2 and TRBJ1-4; 9 bases are shared with TRBD1. This CDR3 is built from 14 residues. After removal of 4 bases from V and 8 bases from J, the junction contained 5 bases not matched to a gene. From germline, CDR1 is LGHNA and CDR2 YNFKEQ. CDR3 DNA: TGTGCCAGCAGCCCGGGACAGGGAGAGGAAAAACTGTTTTTT. This encodes CASSPGQGEEKLFF.

CDR3 residues: CASSQRQVKDTEAFF. As DNA, the CDR3 is TGTGCCAGCAGCCAACGACAAGTGAAGGACACTGAAGCTTTCTTT. The rearrangement uses TRBV5-8 and TRBJ1-1, with no clear D. With 4 bases removed from V and 3 bases from J, the gap between germline ends came to 16 bases. The CDR3 sequence is 15 residues long. In germline, CDR1 is SGHTS, CDR2 YDEGEE. The variable domain in full, with the rest retrieved from reference TRBV5-8 and TRBJ1-1, is EAGVTQSPTHLIKTRGQQATLRCSPISGHTSVYWYQQALGLGLQFLLWYDEGEERNRGNFPPRFSGRQFPNYSSELNVNALELEDSALYLCASSQRQVKDTEAFFGQGTRLTVV.

The genes are TRBV7-2 and TRBJ2-7; weak D call: TRBD1 (6 bases). V dropped 4 bases and J dropped 2 bases, with 12 bases sitting between them. CDR3 length equals 14 residues. The V gene's germline CDR1 is SGHTA and CDR2 FQGNSA. The CDR3 nucleotides are TGTGCCAGCAGCTCCGTTGACAGGCCCTACGAGCAGTACGTC. It encodes CASSSVDRPYEQYV.

The chain recombines TRBV2 with TRBJ1-2; D unclear. The CDR3 is 12 amino acids. The ends were cut back, 4 bases at V and 5 bases at J, with 8 bases in the middle. CDR1 and CDR2 from the germline V gene are SNHLY and FYNNEI. The DNA of the CDR3 is TGTGCCAGCAGTGGGCAGGTTTATGGCTACACCTTC. Amino acid sequence: CASSGQVYGYTF.

In the case of this clone: This sample includes further DNA sequences coding for the same CDR3. The chain couples TRBV5-1 to TRBJ2-2; perhaps TRBD2 as D (5 bases). CDR1 is SGHRS, CDR2 YFSETQ, per germline. The CDR3 extends over 13 amino acids. Trimming removed 2 bases at V and 3 bases at J, with 5 bases between. As DNA, the CDR3 is TGCGCCAGCAGCTTCGGGGACACCGGGGAGCTGTTTTTT. It translates to CASSFGDTGELFF.